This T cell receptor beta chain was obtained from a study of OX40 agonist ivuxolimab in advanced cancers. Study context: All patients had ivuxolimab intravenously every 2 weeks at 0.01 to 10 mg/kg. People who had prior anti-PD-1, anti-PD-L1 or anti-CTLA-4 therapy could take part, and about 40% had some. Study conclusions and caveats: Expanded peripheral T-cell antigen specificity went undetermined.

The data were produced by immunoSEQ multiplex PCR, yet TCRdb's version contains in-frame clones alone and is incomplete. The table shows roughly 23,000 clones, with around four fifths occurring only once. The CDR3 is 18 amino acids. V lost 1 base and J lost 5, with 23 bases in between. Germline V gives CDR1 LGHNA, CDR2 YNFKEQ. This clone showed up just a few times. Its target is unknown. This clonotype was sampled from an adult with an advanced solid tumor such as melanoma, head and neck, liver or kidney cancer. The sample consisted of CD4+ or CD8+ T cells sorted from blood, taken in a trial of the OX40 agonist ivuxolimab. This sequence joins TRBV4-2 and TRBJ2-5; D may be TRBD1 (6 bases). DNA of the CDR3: TGTGCCAGCAGCCAAGTATCTGCAGGGGAGACGAGAGGGGAGACCCAGTACTTC. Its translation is CASSQVSAGETRGETQYF.